This T cell receptor (beta chain) is drawn from a study of blood T cell repertoires in COVID-19. Assignment of participants to cohorts was predicated upon participant-reported clinical history. The CDR3 totals 17 residues. Germline CDR1 reads SGHDT; CDR2 reads YYEEEE. The V and J ends lost 0 bases and 1 base respectively, with 15 bases between them. Under the authors' procedure: Estimated nucleated cell counts came from reference gene primer amplification. Measured with immunoSEQ multiplex PCR; TCRdb has only the in-frame clones, and not every one. Clonal size and the V and J genes are those of that table, whereas D and trimming came from the DNA. The profile shows about 160,000 clones, more than 65% of them singletons.

The V call is TRBV5-6, the J call TRBJ2-3; D is perhaps TRBD2 (5 bases). What was sequenced was PBMCs or T cells enriched from blood (not recorded which). The receptor was derived from a man aged 55 to 70 who had recovered from COVID-19. The CDR3, as DNA: TGTGCCAGCAGCTTGGTCCGAACATGGGGAGGCACAGATACGCAGTATTTT. It specifies CASSLVRTWGGTDTQYF.